This T cell receptor (beta chain) was identified in a study of cytomegalovirus exposure and HLA in healthy donors. A remark on this clone: The antigen remains undetermined.

In the PCR, 60 Vbeta and 13 Jbeta primers were used. Sequencing was performed with immunoSEQ multiplex PCR; in TCRdb, only in-frame clones are kept and a portion is missing. The sample has 120,000 or so clones; over 75% are singletons. Study-wide points: Altogether, some 170 TCR beta chains were recorded as cytomegalovirus-associated.

This clonotype was obtained from a man between 18 and 29 years old in good health and CMV-seropositive. What was sequenced was PBMCs.

The CDR3 nucleotides read TGTGCCAGCAGCGGGCAGGGAACAGATACGCAGTATTTT. Amino acid sequence: CASSGQGTDTQYF. V and J are TRBV7-2 and TRBJ2-3, with a weak D call TRBD1 (5 bases). The CDR3 is 13 amino acids. Per the germline V gene, CDR1 is SGHTA and CDR2 is FQGNSA. The V gene lost 5 bases and the J gene lost 3 bases, with 9 bases spanning the gap.